The 20 T cell receptor beta chains below come from one sample, sequenced in a study of CD8 T cells in ankylosing spondylitis. General study points: Among TCR beta sequences, a motif of roughly 8 highly homologous variants appeared characteristic of ankylosing spondylitis blood.

TCRdb redid the calling of the 5' RACE reads with MiXCR, one entry per CDR3 protein. Here the sample spans around 770,000 distinct CDR3 sequences, roughly 20% being singletons. No antigen has been assigned to these receptors. Material: blood, either unsorted or a sorted T cell fraction (not recorded which). Source of these receptors: a male donor with ankylosing spondylitis.

CDR3: CASSRQRGAAYEQYF. CDR3 coding DNA: TGTGCCAGCAGCCGCCAGCGGGGGGCCGCCTACGAGCAGTACTTC. The chain uses TRBV4-2 and TRBJ2-7, with 9 bases lining up with TRBD2. Germline V CDR1 and CDR2: LGHNA, YNFKEQ. This CDR3 contains 15 residues. Germline trimming cut 4 bases from V and 2 bases from J; bases unmatched to any gene: 6.

Here the CDR3 reads CASSLMTGGNSPLHF. CDR3 DNA sequence: TGTGCCAGCAGTCTTATGACAGGGGGAAATTCACCCCTCCACTTT. The chain couples TRBV27 to TRBJ1-6; 9 positions match TRBD1. This CDR3 has 15 amino acids. Germline V gene data show CDR1 as MNHEY and CDR2 as SMNVEV (reference sequence). Unmatched junction bases numbered 6, after V lost 5 bases and J lost 7 bases.

This rearrangement joins TRBV27 to TRBJ2-3, with a possible D match to TRBD2 (6 bases). Germline-derived CDR1 and CDR2 are MNHEY and SMNVEV (reference sequence). V shed 3 bases and J shed 2 bases, with 15 bases lying between them. This CDR3 region has 16 residues. The CDR3 DNA follows: TGTGCCAGCAGTTTGGGGATGGCGGGGATCACAGATACGCAGTATTTT. Its translation is CASSLGMAGITDTQYF.

In its sample, this clonotype was seen a few times. Germline is not matched at one junction end, which may reflect a read error. The chain recombines TRBV4-1 with TRBJ2-5; D uncertain. The CDR3 extends over 12 amino acids. Germline lookup yields CDR1 MGHRA and CDR2 YSYEKL. DNA for the CDR3: TGCGCCAGCAGCGAAGACCGGGAGACCCAGTACTTC. It codes for CASSEDRETQYF.

V gene TRBV20-1 combines with J gene TRBJ2-3; a weak D match, TRBD1 (6 bases). Germline CDR1 DFQATT, CDR2 SNEGSKA (reference sequence). This CDR3 is 14 amino acids long. V was pared by 0 bases and J by 3 bases, with 10 bases between. CDR3 in amino acids: CSARDSQGTDTQYF. As DNA, the CDR3 is TGCAGTGCTAGAGATTCCCAGGGGACAGATACGCAGTATTTT.

There are a few counts of this clonotype. CDR3 protein: CASSQGTSGYTDTQYF. Written as DNA, the CDR3 is TGCGCCAGCAGCCAAGGGACTAGCGGTTACACAGATACGCAGTATTTT. The chain is built from TRBV4-1 and TRBJ2-3; 10 bases are a match to TRBD2. V lost 1 base to trimming and J lost 2 bases; unmatched junction nucleotides: 3. Per the germline V gene, CDR1 is MGHRA and CDR2 is YSYEKL. This CDR3 is 16 amino acids long.

This clonotype came up a few times. The gene calls are TRBV7-2 and TRBJ2-5; 8 bases fit TRBD2. The trim removed 8 bases at V and 6 bases at J, leaving 8 bases unmatched. Germline CDR1 is SGHTA and CDR2 is FQGNSA. The CDR3 totals 13 residues. CDR3 in DNA: TGTGCCAGCGGCGCCTCGGGGGGGCAGACCCAGTACTTC. Its translation: CASGASGGQTQYF.

This clonotype occurred a few times. The chain uses TRBV7-2 and TRBJ2-5, with D possibly called TRBD1 or TRBD2 (5 bases each). From germline, CDR1 is SGHTA and CDR2 FQGNSA. V dropped 4 bases and J dropped 5 bases, with 11 bases sitting between them. The CDR3 spans 13 residues. The CDR3, as DNA: TGTGCCAGCAGCTCCGGGACGTGGGAGACCCAGTACTTC. Translated: CASSSGTWETQYF.

The V call is TRBV11-2, the J call TRBJ2-1, with 7 bases identical to TRBD2. Germline CDR1 and CDR2: SGHAT and FQNNGV. V dropped 6 bases and J dropped 5; count of bases not matched to a gene: 13. The CDR3 spans 16 residues. The DNA for the CDR3 is TGTGCCAGCAGAGCCCGTCTAGGAGCGGGAAACAATGAGCAGTTCTTC. Translated: CASRARLGAGNNEQFF.

This clonotype was detected many times. The rearrangement joins TRBV6-2 or TRBV6-3 to TRBJ2-7; 7 positions match TRBD1. CDR1 and CDR2 (germline): MNHEY, SVGEGT. The CDR3 has 17 residues. Trimming cost V 6 bases and J 0 bases; bases outside gene matches: 14. The DNA for the CDR3 is TGTGCCAGCAGACCTGCCCGGAAAGGGGGCGTCTCCTACGAGCAGTACTTC. As protein: CASRPARKGGVSYEQYF.

CDR3 amino acids: CASSVEGGTTQYF. CDR3 bases: TGTGCCAGCAGCGTAGAAGGAGGGACGACGCAGTATTTT. V usage is TRBV9 and J usage is TRBJ2-3, with D perhaps matching TRBD2 (6 bases). Deletions cut 0 bases from V and 9 bases from J, with 11 bases between. Per germline, CDR1 SGDLS and CDR2 YYNGEE. The CDR3 sequence is 13 residues long.

This sequence joins TRBV5-1 and TRBJ1-3; D gene unclear. This CDR3 is built from 14 residues. V was shortened by 4 bases and J by 4 bases, with 12 bases between the two germline ends. Germline loops: CDR1 SGHRS, CDR2 YFSETQ. CDR3 in amino acids: CASSGGGSGNTIYF. The DNA of the CDR3 is TGCGCCAGCAGCGGCGGAGGGTCAGGAAACACCATATATTTT.

In its sample, this clonotype was seen many times. The V gene is TRBV5-1, the J gene TRBJ2-7; D may be TRBD2 (6 bases). CDR3 length: 15 residues. V lost 0 bases, J lost 1 base, and 11 bases lay in between. Germline loops: CDR1 SGHRS, CDR2 YFSETQ. CDR3 DNA sequence: TGCGCCAGCAGCTTGGCCAGCGGGTCTTCCTACGAGCAGTACTTC. Its translation is CASSLASGSSYEQYF.

V usage is TRBV5-1 and J usage is TRBJ2-5; perhaps D is TRBD1 or TRBD2 (5 bases each). CDR3 size: 13 residues. Germline assignment: CDR1 SGHRS and CDR2 YFSETQ. V dropped 4 bases and J dropped 5 bases, with 12 bases sitting between them. CDR3 protein: CASSQGTGETQYF. The CDR3 DNA sequence: TGCGCCAGCAGCCAAGGGACCGGGGAGACCCAGTACTTC.

This chain joins TRBV10-3 and TRBJ2-1; 8 bases align to TRBD2. Unmatched junction bases numbered 2, after V lost 3 bases and J lost 7 bases. The V gene's germline CDR1 is ENHRY and CDR2 SYGVKD. The CDR3 length is 13 residues. The CDR3 protein is CAISESGRNEQFF. CDR3 bases: TGTGCCATCAGTGAAAGCGGGAGAAATGAGCAGTTCTTC.

This clonotype was counted once. The rearrangement joins TRBV19 to TRBJ2-2; the D gene is possibly TRBD1 (6 bases). Trimming left V 3 bases short and J 1 base short, with 15 bases between. The length of the CDR3 is 17 residues. CDR1 and CDR2 from the germline V gene are LNHDA and SQIVND (reference sequence). The CDR3 is CASSIRQATRNTGELFF. DNA for the CDR3: TGTGCCAGTAGTATCCGACAGGCAACCCGGAACACCGGGGAGCTGTTTTTT.

The genes are TRBV12-3 or TRBV12-4 and TRBJ2-5; perhaps TRBD2 as D (6 bases). The V gene lost 6 bases and the J gene lost 4 bases, with 12 bases spanning the gap. The CDR3 spans 13 residues. Here the CDR3 reads CASRGDGRETQYF. CDR3 DNA sequence: TGTGCCAGCAGGGGGGACGGGAGAGAGACCCAGTACTTC.

V usage is TRBV20-1 and J usage is TRBJ1-5; no clear D. Per the germline V gene, CDR1 is DFQATT and CDR2 is SNEGSKA (reference sequence). Trimming took off 2 bases at V and 3 bases at J, with 11 bases between the two ends. The length of the CDR3 is 14 residues. CDR3 loop: CSARLGWDNQPQHF. DNA of the CDR3: TGCAGTGCTAGATTGGGCTGGGACAATCAGCCCCAGCATTTT.

The CDR3 sequence is CASSVEGNPNEQFF. The DNA of the CDR3 is TGTGCCAGCAGCGTAGAAGGGAACCCCAATGAGCAGTTCTTC. The V gene is TRBV9, the J gene TRBJ2-1, with unresolved D. Trimming pared 0 bases from V and 6 bases from J, leaving 10 bases between. The CDR3 loop spans 14 amino acids. Germline V gene sequence: CDR1 SGDLS, CDR2 YYNGEE.

J is TRBJ2-1 and V is TRBV10-3; no definite D call. Germline V gene sequence: CDR1 ENHRY, CDR2 SYGVKD. V gave up 6 bases and J gave up 0 bases, with 21 bases separating them. The CDR3 is made up of 18 amino acids. DNA of the CDR3: TGTGCCATCAGCGCCGGGCACGACCGGTTGGGCTCCTACAATGAGCAGTTCTTC. Translated: CAISAGHDRLGSYNEQFF.